This T cell receptor (beta chain) was recorded in a study of control samples from healthy donors and cancer patients. TCRdb's table, derived via immunoSEQ multiplex PCR, lists solely in-frame clones and lacks some. The sample lists more than 65,000 clones; over 85% were seen once. CDR1 SGHRS and CDR2 YFSETQ come from the germline V gene. This CDR3 has 14 amino acids. V was clipped by 2 bases and J by 6 bases, with 13 bases between them. The sequence was collected from a woman in her sixties or seventies with head and neck cancer. Input material: PBMCs. The rearrangement joins TRBV5-1 to TRBJ2-3; D is unresolved. The CDR3 protein is CASSFGTAPDTQYF. The CDR3 DNA is TGCGCCAGCAGCTTCGGCACCGCCCCGGATACGCAGTATTTT.